This T cell receptor (beta chain) stems from a study of blood T cell repertoires in COVID-19. Study information: Specimens from acute and convalescent COVID-19 originated in the United States, Italy and Spain.

The CDR3 length is 13 residues. CDR1 and CDR2 from the germline V gene are MNHNY and SVGAGI (reference sequence). V was clipped by 2 bases and J by 7 bases, with 9 bases between them. Generated by immunoSEQ multiplex PCR, the TCRdb table keeps only in-frame clones and is missing some. This table has fewer than 250,000 clones, around four fifths appearing once. This receptor was taken from an elderly woman with COVID-19, enrolled during active disease. The source material was peripheral blood. V is TRBV6-6 and J is TRBJ1-5; tentatively, D is TRBD1 (5 bases). The CDR3 is CASSYLGGQPQHF. The CDR3 DNA follows: TGTGCCAGCAGTTACCTCGGGGGACAGCCCCAGCATTTT.